Listed below are T cell receptor beta chains from one sample, sequenced in a study of shared clonotypes between healthy human individuals. Produced via immunoSEQ multiplex PCR; TCRdb's table is partial and in-frame only. The sample holds 550,000 to 750,000 clones, around 95% seen once. Sample: naive CD8+ T cells sorted from blood. The receptors were gathered from a woman younger than 45 in good health. Each CDR3 is given with its conserved first and last residue. The D gene is left open where the match is weak. Rows give clone size only sometimes, using once, few, many, or a class for an expanded clone.

v_gene: TRBV27
len: 15
j_gene: TRBJ1-1
d_gene: TRBD1
abundance: once
CDR3aa: CASSHVGTGNTEAFF
CDR3nt: TGTGCCAGCAGTCATGTAGGGACAGGGAACACTGAAGCTTTCTTT

v_gene: TRBV27
len: 16
j_gene: TRBJ2-3
d_gene: TRBD2
abundance: .
CDR3aa: CASSLDSGTGWDTQYF
CDR3nt: TGTGCCAGCAGTTTAGACAGCGGGACGGGCTGGGATACGCAGTATTTT

v_gene: TRBV19
len: 13
j_gene: TRBJ1-2
d_gene: .
abundance: .
CDR3aa: CASTADFDYGYTF
CDR3nt: TGTGCCAGTACGGCGGACTTCGACTATGGCTACACCTTC

v_gene: TRBV11-2
len: 15
j_gene: TRBJ2-1
d_gene: .
abundance: .
CDR3aa: CASSLEFGPANEQFF
CDR3nt: TGTGCCAGCAGCTTAGAGTTCGGACCCGCCAATGAGCAGTTCTTC

v_gene: TRBV21-1
len: 12
j_gene: TRBJ2-1
d_gene: .
abundance: .
CDR3aa: CASRGQGLIQFF
CDR3nt: TGTGCCAGCCGAGGACAGGGTTTAATTCAGTTCTTC

v_gene: TRBV6-6
len: 15
j_gene: TRBJ2-1
d_gene: .
abundance: .
CDR3aa: CASSYLDRGQNEQFF
CDR3nt: TGTGCCAGCAGTTACTTGGACCGGGGGCAGAATGAGCAGTTCTTC

v_gene: TRBV18
len: 12
j_gene: TRBJ2-7
d_gene: .
abundance: .
CDR3aa: CASSLRGYEQYF
CDR3nt: TGTGCCAGCTCACTTAGGGGGTACGAGCAGTACTTC

v_gene: TRBV9
len: 12
j_gene: TRBJ2-1
d_gene: .
abundance: .
CDR3aa: CASSAPSNEQFF
CDR3nt: TGTGCCAGCAGCGCCCCTTCGAATGAGCAGTTCTTC

v_gene: TRBV6-5
len: 11
j_gene: TRBJ2-1
d_gene: .
abundance: .
CDR3aa: CASSYSNEQFF
CDR3nt: TGTGCCAGCAGTTACTCGAATGAGCAGTTCTTC

v_gene: TRBV11-2
len: 14
j_gene: TRBJ2-2
d_gene: .
abundance: .
CDR3aa: CASSPISGGGELFF
CDR3nt: TGTGCCAGCAGCCCGATAAGCGGAGGTGGGGAGCTGTTTTTT

v_gene: TRBV28
len: 13
j_gene: TRBJ1-2
d_gene: .
abundance: .
CDR3aa: CASSLELYGGYTF
CDR3nt: TGTGCCAGCAGCTTGGAGCTCTACGGAGGCTACACCTTC

v_gene: TRBV4-2
len: 14
j_gene: TRBJ2-3
d_gene: .
abundance: .
CDR3aa: CASSQLKGVDTQYF
CDR3nt: TGTGCCAGCAGCCAATTGAAGGGGGTGGATACGCAGTATTTT

v_gene: TRBV7-9
len: 13
j_gene: TRBJ1-2
d_gene: .
abundance: .
CDR3aa: CASSLSNLEGYTF
CDR3nt: TGTGCCAGCAGCTTATCCAACCTAGAGGGCTACACCTTC

v_gene: TRBV19
len: 15
j_gene: TRBJ2-2
d_gene: .
abundance: .
CDR3aa: CASSIPVRGIGELFF
CDR3nt: TGTGCCAGTAGTATACCGGTGAGAGGGATCGGGGAGCTGTTTTTT

v_gene: TRBV2
len: 15
j_gene: TRBJ2-7
d_gene: TRBD2
abundance: .
CDR3aa: CASSVGGRALYEQYF
CDR3nt: TGTGCCAGCAGTGTGGGCGGGAGGGCCCTTTACGAGCAGTACTTC

v_gene: TRBV5-5
len: 17
j_gene: TRBJ2-2
d_gene: TRBD2
abundance: .
CDR3aa: CASSSNPGLAGLGELFF
CDR3nt: TGTGCCAGCAGCTCAAATCCGGGACTAGCGGGTCTCGGGGAGCTGTTTTTT

v_gene: TRBV6-1
len: 10
j_gene: TRBJ1-1
d_gene: .
abundance: few
CDR3aa: CASSEPLAFF
CDR3nt: TGTGCCAGCAGTGAACCCTTGGCTTTCTTT

v_gene: TRBV6-8
len: 12
j_gene: TRBJ2-7
d_gene: .
abundance: .
CDR3aa: CASSSPGYEQYF
CDR3nt: TGTGCCAGCAGTTCCCCGGGCTACGAGCAGTACTTC

v_gene: TRBV28
len: 15
j_gene: TRBJ2-1
d_gene: TRBD2
abundance: few
CDR3aa: CASSLLAGSYNEQFF
CDR3nt: TGTGCCAGCAGTCTCCTAGCGGGGTCCTACAATGAGCAGTTCTTC

v_gene: TRBV5-4
len: 13
j_gene: TRBJ2-1
d_gene: .
abundance: .
CDR3aa: CASSPVTSQEQFF
CDR3nt: TGTGCCAGCAGCCCGGTGACTAGTCAAGAGCAGTTCTTC

v_gene: TRBV27
len: 14
j_gene: TRBJ2-6
d_gene: .
abundance: .
CDR3aa: CASSSRTGANVLTF
CDR3nt: TGTGCCAGCAGTTCCAGGACTGGGGCCAACGTCCTGACTTTC

v_gene: TRBV28
len: 12
j_gene: TRBJ1-5
d_gene: .
abundance: .
CDR3aa: CASRSPRQPQHF
CDR3nt: TGTGCCAGCAGGTCACCCCGCCAGCCCCAGCATTTT

v_gene: TRBV11-2
len: 15
j_gene: TRBJ2-5
d_gene: .
abundance: .
CDR3aa: CASSQTAREQETQYF
CDR3nt: TGTGCCAGCAGCCAAACGGCCCGCGAACAAGAGACCCAGTACTTC

v_gene: TRBV13
len: 13
j_gene: TRBJ1-3
d_gene: .
abundance: .
CDR3aa: CASSAGGGNTIYF
CDR3nt: TGTGCCAGCAGCGCTGGAGGTGGAAACACCATATATTTT

v_gene: TRBV28
len: 16
j_gene: TRBJ2-3
d_gene: TRBD2
abundance: .
CDR3aa: CASSSLAGGGTDTQYF
CDR3nt: TGTGCCAGCAGCTCACTAGCGGGAGGAGGGACAGATACGCAGTATTTT

v_gene: TRBV15
len: 15
j_gene: TRBJ2-5
d_gene: .
abundance: .
CDR3aa: CATSRDLGTMETQYF
CDR3nt: TGTGCCACCAGCAGAGATCTTGGAACTATGGAGACCCAGTACTTC

v_gene: TRBV5-6
len: 16
j_gene: TRBJ2-1
d_gene: TRBD2
abundance: .
CDR3aa: CASSTLAGSSYNEQFF
CDR3nt: TGTGCCAGCAGCACCCTAGCGGGGTCCTCCTACAATGAGCAGTTCTTC

v_gene: TRBV27
len: 18
j_gene: TRBJ2-1
d_gene: .
abundance: .
CDR3aa: CASSSAHHSESSYNEQFF
CDR3nt: TGTGCCAGCAGTTCGGCCCATCATAGCGAATCCTCCTACAATGAGCAGTTCTTC

v_gene: TRBV29-1
len: 12
j_gene: TRBJ2-1
d_gene: .
abundance: .
CDR3aa: CSVVRRGYEQFF
CDR3nt: TGCAGCGTTGTAAGGAGGGGCTATGAGCAGTTCTTC

v_gene: TRBV4-1
len: 15
j_gene: TRBJ2-5
d_gene: .
abundance: .
CDR3aa: CASSHRQGGQETQYF
CDR3nt: TGCGCCAGCAGCCACCGACAGGGAGGGCAAGAGACCCAGTACTTC

v_gene: TRBV11-2
len: 15
j_gene: TRBJ2-1
d_gene: TRBD2
abundance: .
CDR3aa: CASSLGLADGIEQFF
CDR3nt: TGTGCCAGCAGCCTCGGACTAGCGGATGGTATTGAGCAGTTCTTC

v_gene: TRBV15
len: 16
j_gene: TRBJ2-7
d_gene: TRBD2
abundance: .
CDR3aa: CATSRGSTGRAYEQYF
CDR3nt: TGTGCCACCAGCAGAGGCTCTACCGGGAGGGCCTACGAGCAGTACTTC

v_gene: TRBV29-1
len: 12
j_gene: TRBJ1-1
d_gene: TRBD1
abundance: .
CDR3aa: CSGGQMNTEAFF
CDR3nt: TGCAGCGGGGGACAGATGAACACTGAAGCTTTCTTT

v_gene: TRBV10-2
len: 11
j_gene: TRBJ2-7
d_gene: .
abundance: .
CDR3aa: CAVQGSHEQYF
CDR3nt: TGCGCCGTACAGGGTTCCCACGAGCAGTACTTC

v_gene: TRBV4-1
len: 16
j_gene: TRBJ2-1
d_gene: TRBD1
abundance: .
CDR3aa: CASSPSTGGVYNEQFF
CDR3nt: TGCGCCAGCAGCCCATCGACAGGGGGAGTATACAATGAGCAGTTCTTC

v_gene: TRBV15
len: 14
j_gene: TRBJ2-7
d_gene: TRBD2
abundance: .
CDR3aa: CATSTSGNSYEQYF
CDR3nt: TGTGCCACCAGCACTAGCGGGAACTCCTACGAGCAGTACTTC

v_gene: TRBV6-5
len: 15
j_gene: TRBJ1-2
d_gene: .
abundance: .
CDR3aa: CASSYGVGGIYGYTF
CDR3nt: TGTGCCAGCAGTTACGGGGTCGGGGGGATCTATGGCTACACCTTC

v_gene: TRBV27
len: 13
j_gene: TRBJ2-5
d_gene: .
abundance: .
CDR3aa: CASSPQRAETQYF
CDR3nt: TGTGCCAGCAGCCCCCAGAGGGCGGAGACCCAGTACTTC

v_gene: TRBV14
len: 15
j_gene: TRBJ2-7
d_gene: .
abundance: .
CDR3aa: CASSPVTESSYEQYF
CDR3nt: TGTGCCAGCAGCCCCGTGACCGAAAGCTCCTACGAGCAGTACTTC

v_gene: TRBV13
len: 17
j_gene: TRBJ2-7
d_gene: TRBD2
abundance: once
CDR3aa: CASSSNVVAGGRYEQYF
CDR3nt: TGTGCCAGCAGCTCCAACGTAGTAGCGGGAGGCCGTTACGAGCAGTACTTC

v_gene: TRBV4-1
len: 15
j_gene: TRBJ2-1
d_gene: .
abundance: .
CDR3aa: CASSQDGSAYNEQFF
CDR3nt: TGCGCCAGCAGCCAAGACGGGAGTGCCTACAATGAGCAGTTCTTC

v_gene: TRBV7-9
len: 14
j_gene: TRBJ2-7
d_gene: .
abundance: .
CDR3aa: CASSLRARLSEQYF
CDR3nt: TGTGCCAGCAGCTTAAGGGCCAGGCTGAGCGAGCAGTACTTC